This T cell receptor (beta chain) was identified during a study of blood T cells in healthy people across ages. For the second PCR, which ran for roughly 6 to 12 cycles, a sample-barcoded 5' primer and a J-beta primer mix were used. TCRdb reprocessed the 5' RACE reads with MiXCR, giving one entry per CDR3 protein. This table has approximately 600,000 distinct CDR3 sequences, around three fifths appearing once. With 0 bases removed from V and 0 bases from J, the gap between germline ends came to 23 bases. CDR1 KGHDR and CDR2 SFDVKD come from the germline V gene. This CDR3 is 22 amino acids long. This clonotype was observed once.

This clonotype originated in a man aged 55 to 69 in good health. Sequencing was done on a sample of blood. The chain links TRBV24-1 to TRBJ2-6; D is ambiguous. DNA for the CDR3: TGTGCCACCAGTGATTTGCCTGGTTGGACGAAGGTAATAGACTCTGGGGCCAACGTCCTGACTTTC. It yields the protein CATSDLPGWTKVIDSGANVLTF.